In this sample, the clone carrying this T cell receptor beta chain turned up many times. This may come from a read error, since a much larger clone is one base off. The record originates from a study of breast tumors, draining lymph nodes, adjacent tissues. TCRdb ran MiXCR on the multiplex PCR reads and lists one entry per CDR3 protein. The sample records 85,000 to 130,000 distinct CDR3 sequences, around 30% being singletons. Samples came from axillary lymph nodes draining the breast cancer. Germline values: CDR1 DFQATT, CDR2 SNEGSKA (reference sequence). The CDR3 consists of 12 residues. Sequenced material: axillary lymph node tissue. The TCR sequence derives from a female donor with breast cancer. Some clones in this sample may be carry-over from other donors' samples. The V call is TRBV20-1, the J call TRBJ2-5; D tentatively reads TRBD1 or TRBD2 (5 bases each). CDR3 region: CSARGTSETPYF. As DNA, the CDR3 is TGCAGTGCTCGAGGGACGTCAGAGACCCCGTACTTC.